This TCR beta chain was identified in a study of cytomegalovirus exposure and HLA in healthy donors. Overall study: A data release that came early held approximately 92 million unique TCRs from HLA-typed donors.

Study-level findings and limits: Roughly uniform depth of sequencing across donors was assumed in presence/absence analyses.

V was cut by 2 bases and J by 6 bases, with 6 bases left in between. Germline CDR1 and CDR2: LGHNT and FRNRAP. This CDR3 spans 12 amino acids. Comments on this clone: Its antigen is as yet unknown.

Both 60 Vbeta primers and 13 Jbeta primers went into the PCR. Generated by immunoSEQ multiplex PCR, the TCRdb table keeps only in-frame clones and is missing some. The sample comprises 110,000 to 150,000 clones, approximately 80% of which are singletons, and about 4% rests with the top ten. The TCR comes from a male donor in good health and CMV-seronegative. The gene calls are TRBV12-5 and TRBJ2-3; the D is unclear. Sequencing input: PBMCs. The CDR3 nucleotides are TGTGCTAGTGGTTTGAACCGGGATACGCAGTATTTT. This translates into CASGLNRDTQYF. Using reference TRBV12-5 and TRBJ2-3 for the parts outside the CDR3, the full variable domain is DARVTQTPRHKVTEMGQEVTMRCQPILGHNTVFWYRQTMMQGLELLAYFRNRAPLDDSGMPKDRFSAEMPDATLATLKIQPSEPRDSAVYFCASGLNRDTQYFGPGTRLTVL.